Here is one T cell receptor (beta chain) with its context. Sequencing used immunoSEQ multiplex PCR; TCRdb keeps in-frame clones, though not all of them. The table has approximately 120,000 clones, approximately 86% seen once. This record belongs to a study of blood T cell repertoires in COVID-19. Across the whole study: In each case, the material was cDNA or gDNA derived from T cells, B-cell-depleted T cells, or PBMCs.

CDR3 length: 14 residues. V gave up 4 bases and J gave up 3 bases, with 9 bases separating them. The germline CDR1 and CDR2 sequences are SGHNT and YENEEA. The chain combines TRBV11-3 with TRBJ2-2; D is ambiguous. The TCR originated in a woman between 50 and 59 years old who had recovered from COVID-19. Sequences were obtained from peripheral blood. DNA for the CDR3: TGTGCCAGCAGCTCGAAGCGTCACACCGGGGAGCTGTTTTTT. Residues: CASSSKRHTGELFF.